The 13 T cell receptor beta chains below were found in one sample sequenced in a study of spatial heterogeneity in lung cancer. Study-wide findings and caveats: One measure, the expanded intratumoral alpha and beta TCR count, tracked tumor mutation counts.

Time point described: sample taken at primary tumor resection. Via MiXCR, TCRdb re-called the 5' RACE reads, giving one row per CDR3 protein. The sample lists several thousand distinct CDR3 sequences, about 5.8% occurring once. Antigen specificity for these receptors is unknown. The source was lung tumor tissue, collected at surgery. These receptors originate from a male donor with early-stage non-small cell lung cancer.

This clonotype qualifies as medium-sized. J is TRBJ2-1 and V is TRBV4-3; tentatively, D is TRBD2 (6 bases). Germline CDR1 and CDR2: LGHNA and YSLEER. V was cut by 0 bases and J by 9 bases, with 21 bases left in between. CDR3 size: 17 residues. The CDR3 is CASSQDWGEGAPFEQFF. The CDR3, as DNA: TGCGCCAGCAGCCAAGATTGGGGGGAAGGCGCGCCCTTTGAGCAGTTCTTC.

On this clonotype itself: The junction departs from the called germline gene at one end, perhaps through a read error. This chain links TRBV6-6 with TRBJ1-2; 7 nucleotides line up with TRBD1. Germline values: CDR1 MNHNY, CDR2 SVGAGI (reference sequence). This CDR3 comprises 13 residues. The CDR3 coding sequence is TGTGCCAGCAGCCCGGGACAGAACTATGGCTACAACTTC. It translates to CASSPGQNYGYNF.

As to this clonotype: A read error may explain this, as a much larger clone is one base away. The rearrangement links TRBV20-1 to TRBJ2-2; 7 bases are shared with TRBD2. The germline gives CDR1 DFQATT, CDR2 SNEGSKA (reference sequence). The trim removed 2 bases at V and 5 bases at J, leaving 11 bases unmatched. This CDR3 has 16 residues. CDR3 residues: CSARRDSGPSTGELFF. Here the CDR3 DNA reads TGCAGTGCTAGAAGGGATAGCGGGCCTTCTACCGGGGAGCTGTTTTTT.

This clonotype was counted a few times. The chain carries TRBV6-2 or TRBV6-3 and TRBJ2-5; perhaps TRBD2 as D (6 bases). This CDR3 spans 14 amino acids. Germline V gene data show CDR1 as MNHEY and CDR2 as SVGEGT. V lost 6 bases to trimming and J lost 4 bases, with 15 bases between them. CDR3 in amino acids: CASSAGGGRETQYF. The CDR3 nucleotides read TGTGCCAGCAGCGCCGGGGGAGGCCGAGAGACCCAGTACTTC.

This clonotype was recorded many times. This chain links TRBV6-5 with TRBJ1-4; D call uncertain. The V end lost 2 bases, the J end lost 0 bases, and 7 bases lay between the germline ends. Germline CDR1 MNHEY, CDR2 SVGAGI. CDR3 size: 15 residues. The CDR3 bases are TGTGCCAGCAGTTACAGGAGACCAACTAATGAAAAACTGTTTTTT. Its protein is CASSYRRPTNEKLFF.

By sample share, this clonotype is medium-sized. This chain connects TRBV11-2 to TRBJ2-5; maybe TRBD1 (7 bases). Deletions cut 5 bases from V and 3 bases from J, with 25 bases between. The CDR3 consists of 18 residues. From germline, CDR1 is SGHAT and CDR2 FQNNGV. CDR3 DNA: TGTGCCAGCAGCAAGACGCTGCGGGACAGTAAGGGCAAAGAGACCCAGTACTTC. The encoded protein is CASSKTLRDSKGKETQYF.

This clonotype turned up a few times. The chain joins TRBV4-2 to TRBJ2-3; 11 bases line up with TRBD2. CDR3 length: 17 amino acids. Germline V lookup: CDR1 LGHNA, CDR2 YNFKEQ. V gave up 2 bases and J gave up 4 bases; unmatched junction bases: 8. CDR3 nucleotides: TGTGCCAGCAGCCAACCCATTAGCGGGGGGGCCGCAGATACGCAGTATTTT. It is translated as CASSQPISGGAADTQYF.

The chain has TRBV12-3 or TRBV12-4 and TRBJ2-6; D may correspond to TRBD1 or TRBD2 (6 bases each). This CDR3 contains 15 residues. Trimming stripped 3 bases from V and 4 bases from J, with 10 bases between. CDR3 nucleotide sequence: TGTGCCAGCAGTTTGTCGGGGGCCGGGGCCAACGTCCTGACTTTC. Encoded protein: CASSLSGAGANVLTF.

Within the sample, this clonotype is medium-sized. The chain links TRBV28 to TRBJ1-5; TRBD1 matches at 7 bases. CDR3 length equals 14 residues. CDR1 is MDHEN and CDR2 is SYDVKM in the germline V gene. The ends lost 10 bases at V and 7 bases at J; junction bases unmatched: 13. The CDR3 bases are TGTGCCACCCGCCTGACAGGGAGGGAGCAGCCCCAGCATTTT. This sequence encodes CATRLTGREQPQHF. Complete variable domain (other parts from reference TRBV28 and TRBJ1-5): DVKVTQSSRYLVKRTGEKVFLECVQDMDHENMFWYRQDPGLGLRLIYFSYDVKMKEKGDIPEGYSVSREKKERFSLILESASTNQTSMYLCATRLTGREQPQHFGDGTRLSIL.

This clonotype is deemed medium-sized. This chain uses TRBV12-3 or TRBV12-4 with TRBJ1-3; tentatively, D is TRBD1 (5 bases). This CDR3 is 13 amino acids long. V was shortened by 6 bases and J by 4 bases, with 10 bases between the two germline ends. CDR3 nucleotide sequence: TGTGCCAGCAGGTCGGGACCCGGAAACACCATATATTTT. The encoded protein is CASRSGPGNTIYF.

This clonotype was recorded at least ten times. CDR3 sequence reads: CSARARGGLAGGPNTDTQYF. The DNA for the CDR3 is TGCAGTGCTAGGGCCCGGGGGGGTCTAGCGGGGGGCCCGAACACAGATACGCAGTATTTT. The chain uses TRBV20-1 and TRBJ2-3; 11 nucleotides align to TRBD2. CDR3 size: 20 residues. Germline values: CDR1 DFQATT, CDR2 SNEGSKA (reference sequence). J was trimmed by 2 bases and V by 3 bases; bases with no gene match: 19.

This clonotype rates as medium-sized. V is TRBV4-3 and J is TRBJ2-3; tentatively, D is TRBD2 (5 bases). CDR1 and CDR2 from the germline V gene are LGHNA and YSLEER. The CDR3 sequence is 15 residues long. Trimming stripped 4 bases from V and 5 bases from J, with 16 bases between. The CDR3 spells CASSRGLSAGDTQYF. The CDR3 nucleotides read TGCGCCAGCAGCCGAGGACTTTCCGCAGGAGATACGCAGTATTTT.

The chain couples TRBV9 to TRBJ2-4, with 7 bases lining up with TRBD1. The J segment lost 0 bases and the V segment lost 5 bases, leaving 8 bases of the junction unmatched. Germline-derived CDR1 and CDR2 are SGDLS and YYNGEE. The CDR3 sequence is 16 residues long. CDR3 DNA: TGTGCCAGCAGGGAAGGGGGCACCCTAGCCAAAAACATTCAGTACTTC. This codes for CASREGGTLAKNIQYF.